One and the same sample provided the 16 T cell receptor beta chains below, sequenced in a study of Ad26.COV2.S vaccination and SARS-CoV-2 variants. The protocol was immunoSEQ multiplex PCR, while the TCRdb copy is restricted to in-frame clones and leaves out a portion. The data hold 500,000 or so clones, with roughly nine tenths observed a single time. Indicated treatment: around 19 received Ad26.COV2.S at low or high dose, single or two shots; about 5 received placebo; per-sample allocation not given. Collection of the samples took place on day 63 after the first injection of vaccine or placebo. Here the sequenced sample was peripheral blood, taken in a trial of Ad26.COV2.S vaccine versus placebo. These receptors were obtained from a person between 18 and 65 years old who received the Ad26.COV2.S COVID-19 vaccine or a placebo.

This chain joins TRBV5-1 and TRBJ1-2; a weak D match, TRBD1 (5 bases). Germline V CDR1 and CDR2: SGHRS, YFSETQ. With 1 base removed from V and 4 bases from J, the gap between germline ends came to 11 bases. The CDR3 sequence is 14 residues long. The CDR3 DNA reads TGCGCCAGCAGCTTGTCCAGGGCTGGCTATGGCTACACCTTC. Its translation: CASSLSRAGYGYTF.

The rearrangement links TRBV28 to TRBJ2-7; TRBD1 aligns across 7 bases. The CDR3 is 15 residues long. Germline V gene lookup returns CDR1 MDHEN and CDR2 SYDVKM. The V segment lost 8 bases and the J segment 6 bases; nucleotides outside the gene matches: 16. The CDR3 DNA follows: TGTGCCAGCGGCCAAGGGGGCAGGGGCTGGGGCGAGCAGTACGTC. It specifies CASGQGGRGWGEQYV.

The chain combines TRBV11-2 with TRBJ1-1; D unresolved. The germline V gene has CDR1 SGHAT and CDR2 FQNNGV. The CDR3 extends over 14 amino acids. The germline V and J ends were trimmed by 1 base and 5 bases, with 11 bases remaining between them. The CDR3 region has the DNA TGTGCCAGCAGCTTAGTAGTTGAGGGAACTGAAGCTTTCTTT. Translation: CASSLVVEGTEAFF.

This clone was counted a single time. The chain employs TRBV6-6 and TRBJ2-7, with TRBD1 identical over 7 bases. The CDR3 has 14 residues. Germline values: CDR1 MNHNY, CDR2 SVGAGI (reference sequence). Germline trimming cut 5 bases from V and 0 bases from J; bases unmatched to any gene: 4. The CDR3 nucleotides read TGTGCCAGCAGTACAGGGGCGAGCTCCTACGAGCAGTACTTC. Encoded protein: CASSTGASSYEQYF.

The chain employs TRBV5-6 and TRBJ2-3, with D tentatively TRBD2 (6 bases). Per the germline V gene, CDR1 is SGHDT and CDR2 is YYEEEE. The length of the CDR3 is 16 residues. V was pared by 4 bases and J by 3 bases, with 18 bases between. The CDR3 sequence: CASSPDLARMTDTQYF. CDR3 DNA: TGTGCCAGCAGCCCTGATCTAGCGCGGATGACAGATACGCAGTATTTT.

The chain's CDR3 is CASRRYQETQYF. Here the CDR3 DNA reads TGTGCCAGCAGGAGGTACCAAGAGACCCAGTACTTC. The J gene is TRBJ2-5, the V gene TRBV6-6; D gene unclear. The CDR3 contains 12 residues. V was cut by 6 bases and J by 0 bases, with 5 bases left in between. Germline V gene lookup returns CDR1 MNHNY and CDR2 SVGAGI (reference sequence).

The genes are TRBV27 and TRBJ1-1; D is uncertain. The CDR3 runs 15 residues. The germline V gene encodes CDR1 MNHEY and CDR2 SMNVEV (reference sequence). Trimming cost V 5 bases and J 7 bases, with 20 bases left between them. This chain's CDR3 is CASSPLLERSREAFF. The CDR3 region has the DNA TGTGCCAGCAGTCCCCTCCTTGAGCGATCCCGTGAAGCTTTCTTT.

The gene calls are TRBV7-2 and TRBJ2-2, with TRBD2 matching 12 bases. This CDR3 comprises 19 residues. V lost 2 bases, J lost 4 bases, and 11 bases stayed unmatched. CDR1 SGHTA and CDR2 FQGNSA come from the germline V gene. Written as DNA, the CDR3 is TGTGCCAGCAGCTTAATAGGGCTAGCGGGGGGGCCGGGCACCGGGGAGCTGTTTTTT. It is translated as CASSLIGLAGGPGTGELFF.

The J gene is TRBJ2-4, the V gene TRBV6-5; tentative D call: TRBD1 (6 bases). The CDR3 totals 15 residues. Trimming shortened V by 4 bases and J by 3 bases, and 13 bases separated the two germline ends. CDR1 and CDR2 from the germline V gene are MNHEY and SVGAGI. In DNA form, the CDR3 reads TGTGCCAGCAGTTTGCAAGGGGGTCACAAAAACATTCAGTACTTC. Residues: CASSLQGGHKNIQYF.

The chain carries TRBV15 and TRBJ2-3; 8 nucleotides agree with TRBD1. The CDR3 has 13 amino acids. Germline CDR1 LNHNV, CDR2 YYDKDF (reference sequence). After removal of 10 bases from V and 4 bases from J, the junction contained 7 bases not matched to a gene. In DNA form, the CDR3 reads TGTGCCAGTTCGGACAGGGCAGCAGATACGCAGTATTTT. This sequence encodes CASSDRAADTQYF. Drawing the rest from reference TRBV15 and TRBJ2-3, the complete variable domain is DAMVIQNPRYQVTQFGKPVTLSCSQTLNHNVMYWYQQKSSQAPKLLFHYYDKDFNNEADTPDNFQSRRPNTSFCFLDIRSPGLGDTAMYLCASSDRAADTQYFGPGTRLTVL.

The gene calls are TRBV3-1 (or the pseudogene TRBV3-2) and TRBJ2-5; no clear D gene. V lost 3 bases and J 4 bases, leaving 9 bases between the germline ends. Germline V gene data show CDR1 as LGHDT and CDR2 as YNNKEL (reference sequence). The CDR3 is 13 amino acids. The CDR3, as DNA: TGTGCCAGCAGCCACCCAATCACAGAGACCCAGTACTTC. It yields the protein CASSHPITETQYF.

The CDR3 region is CASSPPGQGNQPQHF. The CDR3 bases are TGTGCCAGCAGCCCCCCCGGACAGGGGAATCAGCCCCAGCATTTT. This chain joins TRBV9 and TRBJ1-5; 9 bases line up with TRBD1. CDR1 and CDR2 from the germline V gene are SGDLS and YYNGEE. CDR3 length: 15 amino acids. The V gene end was trimmed by 4 bases and the J gene end by 4 bases; junction bases not matched to a gene: 6. Supplemented by reference TRBV9 and TRBJ1-5, the full variable domain reads DSGVTQTPKHLITATGQRVTLRCSPRSGDLSVYWYQQSLDQGLQFLIQYYNGEERAKGNILERFSAQQFPDLHSELNLSSLELGDSALYFCASSPPGQGNQPQHFGDGTRLSIL.

CDR3 loop: CASSSGLDGYTF. The CDR3 nucleotides are TGTGCCAGCAGTTCAGGGTTAGACGGCTACACCTTC. This sequence joins TRBV28 and TRBJ1-2; possible D gene TRBD1, 5 bases. The CDR3 totals 12 residues. Germline CDR1 reads MDHEN; CDR2 reads SYDVKM. V was cut by 4 bases and J by 8 bases, with 11 bases left in between.

The CDR3 nucleotides read TGTGCAAGTCCTGCGCAGGCCCCCATATCCGAGCAGTACTTC. It encodes CASPAQAPISEQYF. The genes are TRBV12-2 and TRBJ2-7; the table's D call, TRBD1, has no DNA check behind it. TRBV12-2 has pseudogene status. The CDR3 has 14 residues.

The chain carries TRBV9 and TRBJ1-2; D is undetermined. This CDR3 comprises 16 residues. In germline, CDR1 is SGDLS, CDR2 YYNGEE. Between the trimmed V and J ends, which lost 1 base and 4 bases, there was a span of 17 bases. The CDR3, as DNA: TGTGCCAGCAGCGTACGTCTGGGTGGAGCGTTCTATGGCTACACCTTC. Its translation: CASSVRLGGAFYGYTF.

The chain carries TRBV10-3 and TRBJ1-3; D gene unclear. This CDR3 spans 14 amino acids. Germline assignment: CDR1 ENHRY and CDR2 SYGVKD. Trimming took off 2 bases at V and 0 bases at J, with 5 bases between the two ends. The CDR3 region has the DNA TGTGCCATCAGTGAGCAGGTCTCTGGAAACACCATATATTTT. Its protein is CAISEQVSGNTIYF.